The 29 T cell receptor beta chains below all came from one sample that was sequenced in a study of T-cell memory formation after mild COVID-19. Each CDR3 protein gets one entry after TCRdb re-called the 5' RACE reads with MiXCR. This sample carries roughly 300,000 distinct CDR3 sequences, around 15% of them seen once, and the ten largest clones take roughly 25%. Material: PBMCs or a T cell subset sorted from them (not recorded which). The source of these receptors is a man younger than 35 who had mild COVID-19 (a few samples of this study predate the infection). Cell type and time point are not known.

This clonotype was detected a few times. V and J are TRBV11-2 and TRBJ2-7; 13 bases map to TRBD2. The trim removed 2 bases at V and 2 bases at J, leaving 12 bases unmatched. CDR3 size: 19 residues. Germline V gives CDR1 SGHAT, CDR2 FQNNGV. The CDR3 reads CASSLFATSGGPGTYEQYF. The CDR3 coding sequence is TGTGCCAGCAGCTTATTCGCGACTAGCGGGGGGCCCGGGACCTACGAGCAGTACTTC.

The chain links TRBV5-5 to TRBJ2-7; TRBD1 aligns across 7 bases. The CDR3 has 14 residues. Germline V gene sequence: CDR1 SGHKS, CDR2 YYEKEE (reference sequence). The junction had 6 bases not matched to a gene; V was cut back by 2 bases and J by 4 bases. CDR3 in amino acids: CASSFVTGQYEQYF. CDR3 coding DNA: TGTGCCAGCAGCTTCGTGACAGGGCAATACGAGCAGTACTTC.

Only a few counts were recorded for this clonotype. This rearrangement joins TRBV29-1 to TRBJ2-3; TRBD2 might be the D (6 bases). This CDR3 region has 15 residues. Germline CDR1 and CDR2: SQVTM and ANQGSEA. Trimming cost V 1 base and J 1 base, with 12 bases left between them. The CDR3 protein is CSVEVEGPGTDTQYF. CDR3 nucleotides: TGCAGCGTTGAAGTGGAGGGGCCAGGCACAGATACGCAGTATTTT.

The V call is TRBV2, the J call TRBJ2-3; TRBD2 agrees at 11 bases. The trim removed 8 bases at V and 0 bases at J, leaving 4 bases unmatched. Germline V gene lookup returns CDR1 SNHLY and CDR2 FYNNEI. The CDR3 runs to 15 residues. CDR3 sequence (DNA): TGTGCCAGCGGAGGGACTAGCGGAAGCACAGATACGCAGTATTTT. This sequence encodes CASGGTSGSTDTQYF. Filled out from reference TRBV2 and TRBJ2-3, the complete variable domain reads EPEVTQTPSHQVTQMGQEVILRCVPISNHLYFYWYRQILGQKVEFLVSFYNNEISEKSEIFDDQFSVERPDGSNFTLKIRSTKLEDSAMYFCASGGTSGSTDTQYFGPGTRLTVL.

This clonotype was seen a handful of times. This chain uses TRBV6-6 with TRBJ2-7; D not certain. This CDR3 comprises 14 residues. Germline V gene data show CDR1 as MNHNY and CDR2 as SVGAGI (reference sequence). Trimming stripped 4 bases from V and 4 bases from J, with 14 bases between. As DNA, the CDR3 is TGTGCCAGCAGTTCGGACCCTATAGTTTACGAGCAGTACTTC. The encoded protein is CASSSDPIVYEQYF.

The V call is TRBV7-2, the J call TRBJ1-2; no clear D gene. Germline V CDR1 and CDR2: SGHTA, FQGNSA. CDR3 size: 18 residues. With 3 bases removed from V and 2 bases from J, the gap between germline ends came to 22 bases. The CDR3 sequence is CASSLSVWGVRGNYGYTF. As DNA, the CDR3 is TGTGCCAGCAGCTTGAGTGTTTGGGGTGTGCGAGGGAACTATGGCTACACCTTC. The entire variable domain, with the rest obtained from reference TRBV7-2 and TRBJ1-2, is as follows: GAGVSQSPSNKVTEKGKDVELRCDPISGHTALYWYRQSLGQGLEFLIYFQGNSAPDKSGLPSDRFSAERTGGSVSTLTIQRTQQEDSAVYLCASSLSVWGVRGNYGYTFGSGTRLTVV.

CDR3 nucleotide sequence: TGTGCCAGCAGTGGTTGGGCGGAGGGGGCTGGCACAGATACGCAGTATTTT. Translated: CASSGWAEGAGTDTQYF. V usage is TRBV2 and J usage is TRBJ2-3, with D possibly matching TRBD1 (7 bases). Per the germline V gene, CDR1 is SNHLY and CDR2 is FYNNEI. The length of the CDR3 is 17 residues. Trimming removed 4 bases at V and 1 base at J, with 18 bases between.

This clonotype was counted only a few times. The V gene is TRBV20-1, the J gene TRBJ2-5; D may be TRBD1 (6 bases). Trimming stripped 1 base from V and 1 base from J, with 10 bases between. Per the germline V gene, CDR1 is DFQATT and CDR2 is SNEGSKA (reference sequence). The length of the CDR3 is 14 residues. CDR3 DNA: TGCAGTGCTAGAGTGGTCAGGGGCCAAGAGACCCAGTACTTC. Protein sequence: CSARVVRGQETQYF.

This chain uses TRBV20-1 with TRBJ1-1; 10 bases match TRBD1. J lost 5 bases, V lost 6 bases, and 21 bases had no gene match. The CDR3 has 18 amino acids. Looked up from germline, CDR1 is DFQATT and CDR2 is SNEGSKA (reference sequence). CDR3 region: CSAFPGTGANYLGTEAFF. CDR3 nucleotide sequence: TGCAGTGCCTTTCCCGGGACAGGGGCTAACTATCTGGGGACTGAAGCTTTCTTT.

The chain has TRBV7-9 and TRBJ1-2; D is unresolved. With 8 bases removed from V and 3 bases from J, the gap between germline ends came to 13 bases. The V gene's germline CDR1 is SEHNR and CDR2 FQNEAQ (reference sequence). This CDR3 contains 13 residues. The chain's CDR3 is CASPSSGDYGYTF. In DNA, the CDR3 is TGTGCCAGCCCGTCAAGTGGGGACTATGGCTACACCTTC.

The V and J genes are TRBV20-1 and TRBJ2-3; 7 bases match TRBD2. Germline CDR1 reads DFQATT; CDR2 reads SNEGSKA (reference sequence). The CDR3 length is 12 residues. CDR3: CRGRASADTQYF. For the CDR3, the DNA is TGCAGAGGGAGGGCCTCGGCAGATACGCAGTATTTT.

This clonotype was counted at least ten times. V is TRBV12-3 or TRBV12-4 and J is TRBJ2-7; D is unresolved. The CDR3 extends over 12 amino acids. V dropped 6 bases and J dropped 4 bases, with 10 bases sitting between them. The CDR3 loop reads CASSMERYEQYV. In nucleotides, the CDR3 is TGTGCCAGCAGCATGGAGCGATACGAGCAGTACGTC.

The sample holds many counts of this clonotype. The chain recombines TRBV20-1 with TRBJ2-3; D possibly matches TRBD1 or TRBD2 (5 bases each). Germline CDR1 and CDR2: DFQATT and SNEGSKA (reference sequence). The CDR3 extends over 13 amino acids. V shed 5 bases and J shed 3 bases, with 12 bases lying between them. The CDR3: CSAGGPGTDTQYF. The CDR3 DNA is TGCAGTGCTGGGGGACCGGGGACAGATACGCAGTATTTT.

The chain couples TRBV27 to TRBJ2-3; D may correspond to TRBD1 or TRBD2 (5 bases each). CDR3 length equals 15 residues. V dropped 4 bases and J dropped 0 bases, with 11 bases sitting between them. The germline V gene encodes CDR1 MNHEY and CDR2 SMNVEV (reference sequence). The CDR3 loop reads CASSYGDRSTDTQYF. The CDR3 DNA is TGTGCCAGCAGTTATGGGGACCGCAGCACAGATACGCAGTATTTT.

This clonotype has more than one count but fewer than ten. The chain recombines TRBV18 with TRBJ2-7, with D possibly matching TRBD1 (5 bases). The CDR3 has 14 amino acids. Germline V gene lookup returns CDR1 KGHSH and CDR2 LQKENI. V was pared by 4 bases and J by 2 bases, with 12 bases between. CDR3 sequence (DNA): TGTGCCAGCTCACGACAGTGGCCACCCTACGAGCAGTACTTC. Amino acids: CASSRQWPPYEQYF.

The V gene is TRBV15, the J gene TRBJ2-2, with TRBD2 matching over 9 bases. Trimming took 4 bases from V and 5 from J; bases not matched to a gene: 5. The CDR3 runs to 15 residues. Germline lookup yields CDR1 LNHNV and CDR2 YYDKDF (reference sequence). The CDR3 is CATSKRLAGTGELFF. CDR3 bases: TGTGCCACCAGCAAGAGGCTAGCGGGGACCGGGGAGCTGTTTTTT.

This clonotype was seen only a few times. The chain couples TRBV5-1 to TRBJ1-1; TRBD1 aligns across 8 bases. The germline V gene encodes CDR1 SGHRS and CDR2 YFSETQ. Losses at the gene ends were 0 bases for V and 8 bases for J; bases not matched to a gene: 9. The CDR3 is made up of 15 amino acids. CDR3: CASSLAYTGGSEAFF. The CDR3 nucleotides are TGCGCCAGCAGCTTGGCCTATACAGGGGGTTCCGAAGCTTTCTTT.

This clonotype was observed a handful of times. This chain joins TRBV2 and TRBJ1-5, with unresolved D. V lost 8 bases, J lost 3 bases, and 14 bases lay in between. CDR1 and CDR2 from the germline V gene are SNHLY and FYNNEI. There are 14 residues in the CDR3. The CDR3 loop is CASRPTMANQPQHF. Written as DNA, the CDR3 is TGTGCCAGCCGACCGACTATGGCCAATCAGCCCCAGCATTTT.

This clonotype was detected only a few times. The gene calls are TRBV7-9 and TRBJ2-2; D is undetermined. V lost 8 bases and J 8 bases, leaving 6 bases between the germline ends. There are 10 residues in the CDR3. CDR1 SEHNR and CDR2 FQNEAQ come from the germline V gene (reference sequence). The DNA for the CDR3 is TGTGCCAGCGTAAGGGGGGAGCTGTTTTTT. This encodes CASVRGELFF.

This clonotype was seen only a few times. CDR3 residues: CSARTGFEQYV. The CDR3 nucleotides are TGCAGTGCTAGAACAGGGTTCGAGCAGTACGTC. The V and J genes are TRBV20-1 and TRBJ2-7, with D possibly being TRBD1 (6 bases). The V gene's germline CDR1 is DFQATT and CDR2 SNEGSKA (reference sequence). V lost 2 bases and J lost 6, with 8 bases in between. The CDR3 extends over 11 amino acids.

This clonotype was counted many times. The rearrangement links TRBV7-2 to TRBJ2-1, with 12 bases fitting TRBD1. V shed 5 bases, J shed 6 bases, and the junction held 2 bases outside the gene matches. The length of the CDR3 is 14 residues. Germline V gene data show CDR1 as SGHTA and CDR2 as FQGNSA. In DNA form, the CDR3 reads TGTGCCAGCAGCCGGGACAGGGGGCCCAATGAGCAGTTCTTC. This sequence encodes CASSRDRGPNEQFF. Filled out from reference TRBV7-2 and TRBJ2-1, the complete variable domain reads GAGVSQSPSNKVTEKGKDVELRCDPISGHTALYWYRQSLGQGLEFLIYFQGNSAPDKSGLPSDRFSAERTGGSVSTLTIQRTQQEDSAVYLCASSRDRGPNEQFFGPGTRLTVL.

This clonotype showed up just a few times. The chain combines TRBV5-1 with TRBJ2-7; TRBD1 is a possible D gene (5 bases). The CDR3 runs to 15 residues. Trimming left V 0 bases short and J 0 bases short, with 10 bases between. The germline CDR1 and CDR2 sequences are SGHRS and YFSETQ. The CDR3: CASSLVTGPSYEQYF. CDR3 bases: TGCGCCAGCAGCTTGGTTACAGGTCCCTCCTACGAGCAGTACTTC.

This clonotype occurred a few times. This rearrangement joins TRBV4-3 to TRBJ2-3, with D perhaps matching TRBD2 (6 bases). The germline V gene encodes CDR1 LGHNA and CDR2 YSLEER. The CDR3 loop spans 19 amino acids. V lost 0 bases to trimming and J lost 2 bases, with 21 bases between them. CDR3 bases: TGCGCCAGCAGCCAAGATCTCGCGGGAATGAATACGTTCACAGATACGCAGTATTTT. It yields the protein CASSQDLAGMNTFTDTQYF.

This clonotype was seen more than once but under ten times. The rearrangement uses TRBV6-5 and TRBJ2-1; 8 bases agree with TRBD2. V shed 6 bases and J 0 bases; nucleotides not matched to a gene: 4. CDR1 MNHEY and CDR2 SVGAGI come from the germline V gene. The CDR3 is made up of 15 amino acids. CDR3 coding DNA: TGTGCCAGCAGGGAGCGGGGGAGCTCCTACAATGAGCAGTTCTTC. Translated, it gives CASRERGSSYNEQFF.

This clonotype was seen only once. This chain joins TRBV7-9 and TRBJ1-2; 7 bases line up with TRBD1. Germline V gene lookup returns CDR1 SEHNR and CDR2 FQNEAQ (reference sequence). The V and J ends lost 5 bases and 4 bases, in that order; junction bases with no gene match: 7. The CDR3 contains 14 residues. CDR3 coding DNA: TGTGCCAGCAGCGCCGGGACAGACCTCTATGGCTACACCTTC. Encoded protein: CASSAGTDLYGYTF.

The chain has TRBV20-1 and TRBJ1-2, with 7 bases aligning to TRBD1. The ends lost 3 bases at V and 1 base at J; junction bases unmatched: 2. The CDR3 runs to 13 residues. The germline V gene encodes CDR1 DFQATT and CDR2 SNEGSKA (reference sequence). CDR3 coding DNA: TGCAGTGCTAGTTGGGACAGTAACTATGGCTACACCTTC. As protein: CSASWDSNYGYTF.

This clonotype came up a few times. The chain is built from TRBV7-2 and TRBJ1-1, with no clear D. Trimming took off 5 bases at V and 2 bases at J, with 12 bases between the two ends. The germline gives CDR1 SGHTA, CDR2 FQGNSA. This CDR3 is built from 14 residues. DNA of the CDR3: TGTGCCAGCAGCCTCTCACCCCATAACACTGAAGCTTTCTTT. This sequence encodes CASSLSPHNTEAFF.

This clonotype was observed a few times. The CDR3 bases are TGTGCCAGCAGTTCCGGGCAGGGGGTTTACGAGCAGTACTTC. It codes for CASSSGQGVYEQYF. The chain uses TRBV7-2 and TRBJ2-7, with 7 bases aligning to TRBD1. The CDR3 runs 14 residues. The germline gives CDR1 SGHTA, CDR2 FQGNSA. Trimming removed 6 bases from V and 4 bases from J; junction bases left unmatched: 9.

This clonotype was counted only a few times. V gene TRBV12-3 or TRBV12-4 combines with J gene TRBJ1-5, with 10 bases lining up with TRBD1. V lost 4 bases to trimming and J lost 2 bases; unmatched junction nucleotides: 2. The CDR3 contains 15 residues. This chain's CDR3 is CASSSGTGGNQPQHF. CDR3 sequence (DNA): TGTGCCAGCAGTTCCGGGACAGGGGGCAATCAGCCCCAGCATTTT.